The source of this T cell receptor beta chain is a study of CD8 T cells in ankylosing spondylitis. Study-wide results and limits: Disease-linked clones were reportedly significantly enriched in matched ankylosing spondylitis synovial fluid. Within ankylosing spondylitis blood, a TCR beta motif made up of roughly eight highly homologous variants appeared to be characteristic.

Each TCR beta library was made by quantitative 5'-RACE that incorporated molecular barcodes. TCRdb passed the 5' RACE reads through MiXCR, listing each CDR3 protein once. Among about 250,000 distinct CDR3 sequences listed, 7% to 10% were seen once. The length of the CDR3 is 13 residues. V dropped 3 bases and J dropped 0 bases, with 6 bases sitting between them. In germline, CDR1 is SQVTM, CDR2 ANQGSEA. As concerns this clonotype: Antigen: not known.

This receptor was taken from a female donor with ankylosing spondylitis or in good health (not recorded which). The V gene is TRBV29-1, the J gene TRBJ2-4; D unclear. The sequencing input was blood, either unsorted or a sorted T cell fraction (not recorded which). The CDR3, as DNA: TGCAGCGTTGAGGCACAAGCCAAAAACATTCAGTACTTC. As protein: CSVEAQAKNIQYF.